Below, 13 T cell receptor beta chains from the same sample are listed, as sequenced in a study of control samples from healthy donors and cancer patients. Profiled with immunoSEQ multiplex PCR; TCRdb holds only in-frame clones, not every one. The sample features approximately 190,000 clones, with 2.2% in its top ten. Sequencing input: blood. These receptors were taken from a woman younger than 45 in good health.

The J gene is TRBJ2-7, the V gene TRBV2; 8 bases line up with TRBD1. The CDR3 covers 13 residues. V trimming: 6 bases; J trimming: 5 bases; junction bases outside the gene matches: 6. Germline-derived CDR1 and CDR2 are SNHLY and FYNNEI. The CDR3 bases are TGTGCCAGCAGGACAGGGGAGCTCCACGAGCAGTACTTC. It yields the protein CASRTGELHEQYF. The full variable domain, rest sourced from reference TRBV2 and TRBJ2-7, is EPEVTQTPSHQVTQMGQEVILRCVPISNHLYFYWYRQILGQKVEFLVSFYNNEISEKSEIFDDQFSVERPDGSNFTLKIRSTKLEDSAMYFCASRTGELHEQYFGPGTRLTVT.

The J gene is TRBJ1-4, the V gene TRBV30, with 8 bases that match TRBD1. Germline-derived CDR1 and CDR2 are GTSNPN and SVGIG (reference sequence). V was pared by 3 bases and J by 7 bases, with 7 bases of the junction left unmatched. The CDR3 is 14 residues long. The chain's CDR3 is CAWSPGGTGEKLFF. The DNA for the CDR3 is TGTGCCTGGAGCCCGGGGGGGACAGGTGAAAAACTGTTTTTT. Supplemented by reference TRBV30 and TRBJ1-4, the full variable domain reads SQTIHQWPATLVQPVGSPLSLECTVEGTSNPNLYWYRQAAGRGLQLLFYSVGIGQISSEVPQNLSASRPQDRQFILSSKKLLLSDSGFYLCAWSPGGTGEKLFFGSGTQLSVL.

V usage is TRBV4-1 and J usage is TRBJ1-6; D is uncertain. Germline-derived CDR1 and CDR2 are MGHRA and YSYEKL. This CDR3 region has 14 residues. V lost 1 base, J lost 7 bases, and 8 bases lay in between. The DNA of the CDR3 is TGCGCCAGCAGCCAAGTAGCGGGAAATTCACCCCTCCACTTT. Encoded protein: CASSQVAGNSPLHF.

J is TRBJ1-2 and V is TRBV28, with D maybe TRBD1 (5 bases). CDR1 MDHEN and CDR2 SYDVKM come from the germline V gene. The V gene lost 4 bases and the J gene lost 4 bases, with 16 bases spanning the gap. This CDR3 contains 15 residues. For the CDR3, the DNA is TGTGCCAGCAGTTCACAGGTCCATCAGGTCTATGGCTACACCTTC. Its protein product is CASSSQVHQVYGYTF.

J is TRBJ2-3 and V is TRBV10-2; D might be TRBD2 (6 bases). The CDR3 has 13 residues. Germline CDR1 WSHSY, CDR2 SAAADI. V was trimmed by 10 bases and J by 6 bases, leaving 17 bases between them. This chain's CDR3 is CATRDSSVDTQYF. The DNA for the CDR3 is TGCGCCACCCGGGACTCCTCTGTGGATACGCAGTATTTT.

The chain joins TRBV19 to TRBJ1-5, with 11 bases that match TRBD1. In germline, CDR1 is LNHDA, CDR2 SQIVND (reference sequence). The CDR3 runs to 19 residues. Losses at the gene ends were 7 bases for V and 1 base for J; bases not matched to a gene: 15. As DNA, the CDR3 is TGTGCCAGTAAGTCCGGGACAGGGGGTTCAGGGATCAGCAATCAGCCCCAGCATTTT. Protein: CASKSGTGGSGISNQPQHF.

The chain links TRBV27 to TRBJ1-5; the D is unclear. Trimming took off 6 bases at V and 6 bases at J, with 15 bases between the two ends. This CDR3 spans 14 amino acids. Per germline, CDR1 MNHEY and CDR2 SMNVEV (reference sequence). The CDR3 region is CASSPRVNSQPQHF. CDR3 bases: TGTGCCAGCAGCCCTAGGGTAAACAGTCAGCCCCAGCATTTT.

V is TRBV19 and J is TRBJ2-5, with D tentatively TRBD1 (6 bases). V dropped 10 bases and J dropped 4 bases, with 19 bases sitting between them. CDR1 and CDR2 from the germline V gene are LNHDA and SQIVND (reference sequence). This CDR3 is 14 amino acids long. The CDR3 nucleotides read TGTGCCACAGGAGCAGGGGCCCGAGGAGAGACCCAGTACTTC. The encoded protein is CATGAGARGETQYF.

Comment on this clone: A read error may account for a junction end that differs from germline. The chain recombines TRBV5-1 with TRBJ1-2; a possible D gene is TRBD1 (6 bases). The CDR3 is made up of 13 amino acids. Per germline, CDR1 SGHRS and CDR2 YFSETQ. Here the CDR3 DNA reads TGCGCCAGCAGCTTGGATGGACAGCCGCCAACCATATTC. Its protein is CASSLDGQPPTIF.

The V and J genes are TRBV7-9 and TRBJ1-4; D is unclear. The CDR3 spans 14 residues. The V gene's germline CDR1 is SEHNR and CDR2 FQNEAQ (reference sequence). The germline V and J ends were trimmed by 2 bases and 3 bases, with 7 bases remaining between them. For the CDR3, the DNA is TGTGCCAGCAGCTTAATTGGGCCTAATGAAAAACTGTTTTTT. It specifies CASSLIGPNEKLFF.

The chain recombines TRBV13 with TRBJ1-1; D gene ambiguous. The CDR3 has 11 residues. Germline V gene sequence: CDR1 PRHDT, CDR2 FYEKMQ (reference sequence). V was trimmed by 0 bases and J by 8 bases, leaving 4 bases between them. In nucleotides, the CDR3 is TGTGCCAGCAGCTTAGGCAGGGAAGCTTTCTTT. It specifies CASSLGREAFF.

This sequence joins TRBV28 and TRBJ1-3; a possible D gene is TRBD1 (6 bases). Germline V gene sequence: CDR1 MDHEN, CDR2 SYDVKM. The CDR3 runs 15 residues. The germline V and J ends were trimmed by 3 bases and 0 bases, with 9 bases remaining between them. CDR3 DNA sequence: TGTGCCAGCAGTTTTTGGGGACACTCTGGAAACACCATATATTTT. Residues: CASSFWGHSGNTIYF.

The chain joins TRBV6-5 to TRBJ1-2; a possible D gene is TRBD1 (5 bases). Germline loops: CDR1 MNHEY, CDR2 SVGAGI. The CDR3 sequence is 13 residues long. V was trimmed by 6 bases and J by 4 bases, leaving 12 bases between them. CDR3 protein: CASSRDALYGYTF. CDR3 in DNA: TGTGCCAGCAGCCGGGACGCCCTCTATGGCTACACCTTC.